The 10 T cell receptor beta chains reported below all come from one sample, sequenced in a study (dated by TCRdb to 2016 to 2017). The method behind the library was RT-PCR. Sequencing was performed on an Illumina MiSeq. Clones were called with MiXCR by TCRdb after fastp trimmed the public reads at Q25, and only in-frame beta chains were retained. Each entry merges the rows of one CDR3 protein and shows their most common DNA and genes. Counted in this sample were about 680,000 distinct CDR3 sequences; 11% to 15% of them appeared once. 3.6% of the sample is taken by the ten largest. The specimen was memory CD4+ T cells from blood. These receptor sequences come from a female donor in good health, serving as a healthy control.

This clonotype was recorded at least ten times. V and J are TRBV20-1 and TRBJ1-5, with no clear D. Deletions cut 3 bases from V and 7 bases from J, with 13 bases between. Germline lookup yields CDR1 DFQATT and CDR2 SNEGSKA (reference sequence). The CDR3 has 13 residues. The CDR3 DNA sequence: TGCAGTGCTAGTTGGCAGGTTGGGCAGCCCCAGCATTTT. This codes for CSASWQVGQPQHF.

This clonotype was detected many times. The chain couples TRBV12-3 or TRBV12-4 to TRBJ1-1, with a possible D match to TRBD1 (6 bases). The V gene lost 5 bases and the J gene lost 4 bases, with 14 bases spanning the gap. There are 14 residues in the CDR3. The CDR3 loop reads CASSDTGPSTEAFF. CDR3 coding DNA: TGTGCCAGCAGTGATACAGGGCCGAGCACTGAAGCTTTCTTT.

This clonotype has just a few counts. The DNA of the CDR3 is TGTGCCATCAGTGATTTGCGGGGGGGCCTGAGCTCCTACAATGAGCAGTTCTTC. Residues: CAISDLRGGLSSYNEQFF. The rearrangement links TRBV10-3 to TRBJ2-1, with TRBD2 matching 9 bases. The V gene's germline CDR1 is ENHRY and CDR2 SYGVKD. The J segment lost 0 bases and the V segment lost 3 bases, leaving 9 bases of the junction unmatched. The CDR3 sequence is 18 residues long.

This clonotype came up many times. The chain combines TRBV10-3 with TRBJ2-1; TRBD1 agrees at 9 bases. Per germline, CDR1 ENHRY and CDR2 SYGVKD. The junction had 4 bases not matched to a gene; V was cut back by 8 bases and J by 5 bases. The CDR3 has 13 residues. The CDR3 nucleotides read TGTGCCATCGGGACAGGGAGAGACAATGAGCAGTTCTTC. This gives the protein CAIGTGRDNEQFF.

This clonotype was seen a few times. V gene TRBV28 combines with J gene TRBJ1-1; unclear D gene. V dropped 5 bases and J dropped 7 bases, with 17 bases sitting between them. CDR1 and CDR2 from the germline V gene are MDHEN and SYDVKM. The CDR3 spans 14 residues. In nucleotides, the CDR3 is TGTGCCAGCAGTCCCGGGTCCCCGGGGTTTGAAGCTTTCTTT. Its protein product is CASSPGSPGFEAFF. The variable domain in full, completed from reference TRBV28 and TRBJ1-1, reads DVKVTQSSRYLVKRTGEKVFLECVQDMDHENMFWYRQDPGLGLRLIYFSYDVKMKEKGDIPEGYSVSREKKERFSLILESASTNQTSMYLCASSPGSPGFEAFFGQGTRLTVV.

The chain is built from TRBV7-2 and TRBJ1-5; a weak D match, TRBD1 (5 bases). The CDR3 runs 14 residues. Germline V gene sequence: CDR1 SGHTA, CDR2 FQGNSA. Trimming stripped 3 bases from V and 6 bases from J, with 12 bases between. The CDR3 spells CASSFPGGTQPQHF. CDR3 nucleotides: TGTGCCAGCAGCTTCCCGGGGGGGACTCAGCCCCAGCATTTT.

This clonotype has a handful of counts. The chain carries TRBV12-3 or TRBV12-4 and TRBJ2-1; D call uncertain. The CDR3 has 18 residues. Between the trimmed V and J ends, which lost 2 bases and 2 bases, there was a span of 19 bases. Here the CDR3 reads CASSLSPALTIPYNEQFF. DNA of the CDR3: TGTGCCAGCAGTTTAAGTCCGGCCCTCACGATCCCCTACAATGAGCAGTTCTTC.

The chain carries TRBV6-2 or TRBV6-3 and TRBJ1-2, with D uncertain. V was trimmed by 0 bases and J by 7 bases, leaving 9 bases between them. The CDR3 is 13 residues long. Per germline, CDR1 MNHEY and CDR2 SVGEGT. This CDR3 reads CASSYSPVAGYTF. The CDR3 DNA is TGTGCCAGCAGTTACTCACCCGTGGCTGGCTACACCTTC.

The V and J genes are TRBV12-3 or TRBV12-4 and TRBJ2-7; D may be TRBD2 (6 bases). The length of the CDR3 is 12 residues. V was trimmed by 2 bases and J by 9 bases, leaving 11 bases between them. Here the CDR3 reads CASSLTQGGQYF. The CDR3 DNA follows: TGTGCCAGCAGTTTAACGCAGGGAGGGCAGTACTTC.

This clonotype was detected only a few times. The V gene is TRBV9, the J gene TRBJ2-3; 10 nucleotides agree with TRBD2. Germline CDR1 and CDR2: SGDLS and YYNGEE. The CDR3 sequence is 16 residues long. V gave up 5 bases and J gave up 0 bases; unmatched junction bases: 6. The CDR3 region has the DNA TGTGCCAGCAGACCTGGGACTAGCGAGAGCACAGATACGCAGTATTTT. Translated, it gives CASRPGTSESTDTQYF. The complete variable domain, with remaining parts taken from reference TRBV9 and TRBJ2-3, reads DSGVTQTPKHLITATGQRVTLRCSPRSGDLSVYWYQQSLDQGLQFLIQYYNGEERAKGNILERFSAQQFPDLHSELNLSSLELGDSALYFCASRPGTSESTDTQYFGPGTRLTVL.